Presented here are 14 T cell receptor beta chains from one specimen sequenced in a study of cytomegalovirus exposure and HLA in healthy donors. The PCR was carried out with 60 Vbeta primers and 13 Jbeta primers. Method: immunoSEQ multiplex PCR; TCRdb's copy keeps in-frame clones and lacks some. The sample yields about 140,000 clones, around three quarters seen once. Material for sequencing was PBMCs. The source is a young man in good health.

The V and J genes are TRBV19 and TRBJ1-1, with D maybe TRBD1 (5 bases). The CDR3 spans 14 residues. V was shortened by 5 bases and J by 4 bases, with 14 bases between the two germline ends. Germline CDR1 is LNHDA and CDR2 is SQIVND (reference sequence). CDR3 sequence reads: CASSARGGSTEAFF. Here the CDR3 DNA reads TGTGCCAGTAGTGCCCGCGGGGGATCCACTGAAGCTTTCTTT.

J is TRBJ1-2 and V is TRBV28, with D possibly being TRBD1 (5 bases). Trimming removed 0 bases at V and 7 bases at J, with 15 bases between. The germline gives CDR1 MDHEN, CDR2 SYDVKM. The CDR3 has 15 residues. CDR3 region: CASSLWGEGFGGYTF. Written as DNA, the CDR3 is TGTGCCAGCAGTTTATGGGGGGAGGGTTTCGGTGGCTACACCTTC.

This sequence joins TRBV27 and TRBJ1-1; 10 positions match TRBD1. The CDR3 is 16 residues long. Per the germline V gene, CDR1 is MNHEY and CDR2 is SMNVEV (reference sequence). Trimming took 4 bases from V and 4 from J; bases not matched to a gene: 9. This CDR3 is CASSSTATGGSTEAFF. For the CDR3, the DNA is TGTGCCAGCAGTTCCACCGCGACAGGGGGCTCCACTGAAGCTTTCTTT.

The chain carries TRBV6-5 and TRBJ2-3; 11 bases fit TRBD2. The germline V gene has CDR1 MNHEY and CDR2 SVGAGI. V lost 2 bases, J lost 6 bases, and 7 bases stayed unmatched. CDR3 length: 16 residues. CDR3 amino acids: CASSYPGLAGGDTQYF. DNA of the CDR3: TGTGCCAGCAGTTACCCAGGACTAGCGGGCGGCGATACGCAGTATTTT.

The J gene is TRBJ2-1, the V gene TRBV11-3; 7 nucleotides agree with TRBD2. This CDR3 contains 15 residues. After removal of 0 bases from V and 4 bases from J, the junction contained 3 bases not matched to a gene. Germline CDR1 is SGHNT and CDR2 is YENEEA. For the CDR3, the DNA is TGTGCCAGCAGCTTAGAAACTAGCGAGTACAATGAGCAGTTCTTC. Its translation is CASSLETSEYNEQFF.

For this clone: One end of the junction varies from germline; a read error may be responsible. The chain links TRBV7-9 to TRBJ2-7; 7 bases map to TRBD1. The germline V gene encodes CDR1 SEHNR and CDR2 FQNEAQ (reference sequence). This CDR3 is 16 amino acids long. CDR3 loop: CSSSQPDRARSYEQYF. CDR3 DNA sequence: TGTTCCAGCAGCCAACCTGACAGGGCCCGTTCCTACGAGCAGTACTTC. Together with reference TRBV7-9 and TRBJ2-7, the CDR3 gives the full variable domain: DTGVSQNPRHKITKRGQNVTFRCDPISEHNRLYWYRQTLGQGPEFLTYFQNEAQLEKSRLLSDRFSAERPKGSFSTLEIQRTEQGDSAMYLCSSSQPDRARSYEQYFGPGTRLTVT.

The J gene is TRBJ2-7, the V gene TRBV28, with 8 bases matching TRBD1. The CDR3 consists of 15 residues. Per the germline V gene, CDR1 is MDHEN and CDR2 is SYDVKM. V lost 6 bases, J lost 1 base, and 8 bases stayed unmatched. For the CDR3, the DNA is TGTGCCAGCAGCCTCGGACAGGGCGGTTCCTACGAGCAGTACTTC. Protein product: CASSLGQGGSYEQYF.

In its sample, this clone was seen a few times. This sequence joins TRBV4-1 and TRBJ2-5; TRBD1 might be the D (5 bases). Looked up from germline, CDR1 is MGHRA and CDR2 is YSYEKL. The V end lost 1 base, the J end lost 4 bases, and 13 bases lay between the germline ends. The CDR3 is made up of 15 amino acids. The CDR3 is CASSQGRQGRETQYF. CDR3 bases: TGCGCCAGCAGCCAAGGAAGGCAGGGTCGAGAGACCCAGTACTTC.

V is TRBV18 and J is TRBJ1-1; D not resolved. Between the trimmed V and J ends, which lost 6 bases and 1 base, there was a span of 9 bases. CDR3 length: 13 amino acids. The V gene's germline CDR1 is KGHSH and CDR2 LQKENI. The CDR3 nucleotides are TGTGCCAGCTCGCCGACACCGAACACTGAAGCTTTCTTT. Protein sequence: CASSPTPNTEAFF.

The chain carries TRBV19 and TRBJ1-6; D unclear. The CDR3 contains 15 residues. Trimming pared 6 bases from V and 5 bases from J, leaving 14 bases between. Germline CDR1 is LNHDA and CDR2 is SQIVND (reference sequence). CDR3 sequence reads: CASRGSNNNNSPLHF. CDR3 DNA: TGTGCCAGTAGGGGCAGCAACAACAATAATTCACCCCTCCACTTT.

The chain joins TRBV6-1 to TRBJ1-1, with 7 bases lining up with TRBD1. Germline assignment: CDR1 MNHNS and CDR2 SASEGT. V was clipped by 5 bases and J by 2 bases; unmatched bases: 8. This CDR3 region has 15 residues. The CDR3 spells CASSQTGPRNTEAFF. DNA for the CDR3: TGTGCCAGCAGTCAGACAGGGCCCCGTAACACTGAAGCTTTCTTT.

The chain couples TRBV4-3 to TRBJ2-4; possibly TRBD1 for D (7 bases). This CDR3 spans 18 amino acids. Germline-derived CDR1 and CDR2 are LGHNA and YSLEER. The germline V and J ends were trimmed by 4 bases and 7 bases, with 26 bases remaining between them. CDR3 nucleotide sequence: TGCGCCAGCAGCCCGAACCGGGGGACAGTAGGTCCTTTGAACATTCAGTACTTC. Protein sequence: CASSPNRGTVGPLNIQYF.

The chain recombines TRBV30 with TRBJ1-4; D possibly corresponds to TRBD1 (6 bases). Germline lookup yields CDR1 GTSNPN and CDR2 SVGIG (reference sequence). The length of the CDR3 is 14 residues. Trimming shortened V by 2 bases and J by 5 bases, and 12 bases separated the two germline ends. The CDR3 is CAWSLGQLNEKLFF. The CDR3 bases are TGTGCCTGGAGTTTAGGACAGCTGAATGAAAAACTGTTTTTT.

There are a few counts of this clone. J is TRBJ2-5 and V is TRBV5-1; the D gene is possibly TRBD1 (5 bases). CDR3 length: 13 amino acids. Germline V gene lookup returns CDR1 SGHRS and CDR2 YFSETQ. Trimming cost V 4 bases and J 5 bases, with 12 bases left between them. CDR3 in amino acids: CASSGQGEETQYF. The CDR3 DNA reads TGCGCCAGCAGCGGGCAGGGTGAGGAGACCCAGTACTTC.